These 24 T cell receptor beta chains were sequenced from one sample in a study of blood T cell repertoires in COVID-19. Assay: immunoSEQ multiplex PCR; the TCRdb copy retains only in-frame clones and omits some. The sample holds some 80,000 clones, about 82% seen once. The sample was peripheral blood. These receptors all stem from a woman older than 75 in a cohort sampled during active or convalescent COVID-19.

The chain combines TRBV9 with TRBJ2-7; 12 positions match TRBD2. Germline CDR1 is SGDLS and CDR2 is YYNGEE. The CDR3 has 18 amino acids. J was trimmed by 3 bases and V by 1 base; bases with no gene match: 11. The CDR3 reads CASSVRPGLAGFDYEQYF. For the CDR3, the DNA is TGTGCCAGCAGCGTAAGACCCGGACTAGCGGGATTCGACTACGAGCAGTACTTC.

This rearrangement joins TRBV10-3 to TRBJ1-4, with 9 bases aligning to TRBD1. CDR1 ENHRY and CDR2 SYGVKD come from the germline V gene. Trimming cost V 10 bases and J 7 bases; bases outside gene matches: 10. The CDR3 extends over 14 amino acids. The CDR3 DNA is TGTGCCACGGGACCGGGACAGGGAATTGAAAAACTGTTTTTT. Protein product: CATGPGQGIEKLFF.

This chain uses TRBV28 with TRBJ1-6; D is perhaps TRBD1 (6 bases). The CDR3 covers 15 residues. Germline V gene sequence: CDR1 MDHEN, CDR2 SYDVKM. Trimming stripped 7 bases from V and 9 bases from J, with 19 bases between. The CDR3, as DNA: TGTGCCAGCAAAATAGGGGGTACGGGGAGTTCACCCCTCCACTTT. Amino acids: CASKIGGTGSSPLHF.

The chain has TRBV4-1 and TRBJ1-1; no clear D. V was cut by 0 bases and J by 3 bases, with 14 bases left in between. The CDR3 length is 16 residues. The germline gives CDR1 MGHRA, CDR2 YSYEKL. The CDR3 nucleotides are TGCGCCAGCAGCCAAGAATGGCCACAGTCGTACACTGAAGCTTTCTTT. It translates to CASSQEWPQSYTEAFF.

The chain employs TRBV19 and TRBJ2-7, with TRBD2 identical over 7 bases. CDR1 LNHDA and CDR2 SQIVND come from the germline V gene (reference sequence). The trim removed 2 bases at V and 2 bases at J, leaving 9 bases unmatched. This CDR3 comprises 16 residues. The CDR3 nucleotides are TGTGCCAGTAGTATAAGTGGGGGGGAGCTTACCTACGAGCAGTACGTC. Translated, it gives CASSISGGELTYEQYV.

This clone is a singleton in its sample. The V call is TRBV27, the J call TRBJ1-1; TRBD1 matches at 9 bases. The CDR3 is 15 amino acids. The trim removed 4 bases at V and 2 bases at J, leaving 5 bases unmatched. Germline assignment: CDR1 MNHEY and CDR2 SMNVEV (reference sequence). CDR3 DNA sequence: TGTGCCAGCAGTTCCCGACAGGGGGTTAACACTGAAGCTTTCTTT. This encodes CASSSRQGVNTEAFF.

The chain couples TRBV6-2 or TRBV6-3 to TRBJ1-6; 7 positions match TRBD1. Trimming removed 6 bases from V and 9 bases from J; junction bases left unmatched: 11. Germline CDR1 and CDR2: MNHEY and SVGEGT. CDR3 length: 15 residues. The CDR3 DNA is TGTGCCAGCAGCCCTTCGACAGGGCGCTCTTCACCCCTCCACTTT. As protein: CASSPSTGRSSPLHF.

This chain links TRBV3-1 (or the pseudogene TRBV3-2) with TRBJ2-1, with 8 bases aligning to TRBD1. J lost 6 bases, V lost 3 bases, and 13 bases had no gene match. The germline V gene has CDR1 LGHDT and CDR2 YNNKEL (reference sequence). The CDR3 spans 17 residues. CDR3 in DNA: TGTGCCAGCAGCCACCTTACACGACAGGGGCGGCTCAATGAGCAGTTCTTC. Encoded protein: CASSHLTRQGRLNEQFF.

A single count supports this clone. The chain employs TRBV12-3 or TRBV12-4 and TRBJ2-1, with a tentative D call TRBD2 (5 bases). The CDR3 sequence is 12 residues long. V lost 6 bases and J 12 bases, leaving 15 bases between the germline ends. DNA of the CDR3: TGTGCCAGCAGCCCCAAGGCACGGGGGCAGTTCTTC. As protein: CASSPKARGQFF.

This clone has a single count. The chain carries TRBV4-1 and TRBJ2-7; TRBD2 matches 9 bases. This CDR3 has 16 residues. In germline, CDR1 is MGHRA, CDR2 YSYEKL. The ends lost 2 bases at V and 3 bases at J; junction bases unmatched: 8. The CDR3 bases are TGCGCCAGCAGCCAACAAACTAGCGGGCAATACTACGAGCAGTACTTC. It is translated as CASSQQTSGQYYEQYF.

The rearrangement joins TRBV27 to TRBJ2-5; maybe TRBD2 (5 bases). The CDR3 totals 15 residues. CDR1 is MNHEY and CDR2 is SMNVEV in the germline V gene (reference sequence). V lost 6 bases and J 3 bases, leaving 17 bases between the germline ends. This CDR3 reads CASRTGLAPKETQYF. CDR3 DNA sequence: TGTGCCAGCAGGACGGGGTTAGCACCTAAAGAGACCCAGTACTTC.

V and J are TRBV27 and TRBJ1-4; 7 bases align to TRBD1. The ends lost 6 bases at V and 12 bases at J; junction bases unmatched: 13. The CDR3 totals 14 residues. Germline CDR1 MNHEY, CDR2 SMNVEV (reference sequence). The CDR3 loop is CASSQGIGGGELFF. DNA of the CDR3: TGTGCCAGCAGCCAGGGAATAGGGGGCGGGGAACTGTTTTTT.

This sequence joins TRBV11-2 and TRBJ1-1; the D is unclear. V lost 5 bases and J lost 2, with 12 bases in between. The V gene's germline CDR1 is SGHAT and CDR2 FQNNGV. The CDR3 spans 14 residues. DNA for the CDR3: TGTGCCAGCAGCCGAGAACAGAGAAACACTGAAGCTTTCTTT. Amino acid sequence: CASSREQRNTEAFF.

The rearrangement uses TRBV6-1 and TRBJ1-4; 7 nucleotides agree with TRBD1. This CDR3 has 16 residues. Germline CDR1 MNHNS, CDR2 SASEGT. J was trimmed by 7 bases and V by 6 bases; bases with no gene match: 14. The DNA of the CDR3 is TGTGCCAGCAGGGAATCGGGCCTAGGGACAGCTGAAAAACTGTTTTTT. It specifies CASRESGLGTAEKLFF.

The chain has TRBV19 and TRBJ2-1; 7 bases fit TRBD2. The CDR3 extends over 16 amino acids. With V trimmed by 3 bases and J by 3 bases, 8 bases remained unmatched. Germline V CDR1 and CDR2: LNHDA, SQIVND (reference sequence). The CDR3 region is CASSIGARELYNEQFF. In nucleotides, the CDR3 is TGTGCCAGTAGTATCGGTGCGCGGGAGCTCTACAATGAGCAGTTCTTC.

The CDR3 loop reads CATSRRGTEAFF. CDR3 DNA: TGTGCCACCAGCAGGAGGGGGACTGAAGCTTTCTTT. V and J are TRBV15 and TRBJ1-1; TRBD1 might be the D (6 bases). With 3 bases removed from V and 5 bases from J, the gap between germline ends came to 7 bases. This CDR3 has 12 residues. From germline, CDR1 is LNHNV and CDR2 YYDKDF (reference sequence).

The V gene is TRBV5-5, the J gene TRBJ2-7; 15 nucleotides match TRBD2. V shed 0 bases and J 2 bases; nucleotides not matched to a gene: 3. The CDR3 totals 17 residues. The V gene's germline CDR1 is SGHKS and CDR2 YYEKEE (reference sequence). CDR3 sequence (DNA): TGTGCCAGCAGCTTGGACGGACTAGCGGGAGGGCCCTACGAGCAGTACTTC. This encodes CASSLDGLAGGPYEQYF.

V usage is TRBV7-3 and J usage is TRBJ2-6; TRBD1 is a possible D gene (8 bases). The germline CDR1 and CDR2 sequences are SGHTA and FQGTGA. There are 18 residues in the CDR3. V shed 4 bases and J shed 0 bases, with 16 bases lying between them. CDR3 sequence: CASSSGGTGFSGANVLTF. In nucleotides, the CDR3 is TGTGCCAGCAGCTCCGGGGGGACAGGTTTCTCTGGGGCCAACGTCCTGACTTTC.

The chain carries TRBV2 and TRBJ1-1, with 9 bases that match TRBD1. CDR1 and CDR2 (germline): SNHLY, FYNNEI. Trimming took 6 bases from V and 8 from J; bases not matched to a gene: 10. CDR3 length: 14 residues. The CDR3 region has the DNA TGTGCCAGCAGGCCGGGACAGGGTTTCGGCGAAGCTTTCTTT. Translation gives CASRPGQGFGEAFF.

The chain links TRBV29-1 to TRBJ1-1, with D maybe TRBD1 (6 bases). Per germline, CDR1 SQVTM and CDR2 ANQGSEA. This CDR3 has 12 amino acids. Trimming stripped 7 bases from V and 0 bases from J, with 9 bases between. Here the CDR3 reads CSAGTLNTEAFF. CDR3 DNA: TGCAGCGCTGGGACACTGAACACTGAAGCTTTCTTT.

This clone was observed a few times. V and J are TRBV13 and TRBJ2-1, with TRBD2 matching 8 bases. CDR3 length equals 15 residues. Germline V gene lookup returns CDR1 PRHDT and CDR2 FYEKMQ (reference sequence). With 4 bases clipped from V and 4 bases from J, the junction kept 6 bases outside the gene matches. CDR3 amino acids: CASSSLSGSYNEQFF. CDR3 coding DNA: TGTGCCAGCAGCTCCCTCAGCGGGAGTTACAATGAGCAGTTCTTC.

The chain uses TRBV2 and TRBJ2-5; weak D call: TRBD1 (6 bases). Trimming shortened V by 3 bases and J by 3 bases, and 11 bases separated the two germline ends. Germline CDR1 SNHLY, CDR2 FYNNEI. This CDR3 is 14 amino acids long. DNA of the CDR3: TGTGCCAGCAGTGATTCAGGGGTGGAAGAGACCCAGTACTTC. Translated, it gives CASSDSGVEETQYF.

J is TRBJ1-1 and V is TRBV19; D perhaps matches TRBD1 (6 bases). Trimming cost V 4 bases and J 1 base, with 16 bases left between them. Germline CDR1 and CDR2: LNHDA and SQIVND (reference sequence). The CDR3 consists of 16 residues. The CDR3 nucleotides are TGTGCCAGTAGTACCATACAGGGAATCGAGAACACTGAAGCTTTCTTT. This encodes CASSTIQGIENTEAFF.

The table lists this clone with a few counts. The CDR3 here is CSVQAAGSEAFF. CDR3 DNA sequence: TGCAGCGTCCAAGCGGCCGGGAGTGAAGCTTTCTTT. The chain links TRBV29-1 to TRBJ1-1; D gene ambiguous. Trimming removed 6 bases from V and 7 bases from J, with 15 bases in between. Germline V gives CDR1 SQVTM, CDR2 ANQGSEA. This CDR3 has 12 residues.